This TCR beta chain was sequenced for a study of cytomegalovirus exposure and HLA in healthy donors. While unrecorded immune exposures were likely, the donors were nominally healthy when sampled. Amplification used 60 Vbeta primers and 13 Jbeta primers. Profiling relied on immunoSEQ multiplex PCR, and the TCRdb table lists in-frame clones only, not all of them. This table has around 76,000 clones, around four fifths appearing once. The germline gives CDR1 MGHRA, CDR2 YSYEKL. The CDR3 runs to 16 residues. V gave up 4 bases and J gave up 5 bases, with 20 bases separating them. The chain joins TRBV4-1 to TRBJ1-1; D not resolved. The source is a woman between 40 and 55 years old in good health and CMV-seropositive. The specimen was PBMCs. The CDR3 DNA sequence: TGCGCCAGCAGCCCAGTAGTTCTCGAGACGAGGACTGAAGCTTTCTTT. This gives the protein CASSPVVLETRTEAFF.